This entry lists 5 T cell receptor beta chains sequenced from one sample in a study of blood T cell repertoires in COVID-19. Libraries were prepared by immunoSEQ multiplex PCR; TCRdb keeps only in-frame clonotypes and omits some of them. The data show over 150,000 clones, with about nine tenths seen just once and approximately 2% held by the top ten. The specimen sequenced was peripheral blood. These receptors all stem from a man between 18 and 29 years old with acute or convalescent COVID-19.

The chain links TRBV11-2 to TRBJ2-4; D gene ambiguous. V dropped 1 base and J dropped 5 bases, with 6 bases sitting between them. This CDR3 contains 13 residues. Germline-derived CDR1 and CDR2 are SGHAT and FQNNGV. The CDR3 coding sequence is TGTGCCAGCAGCTTAGCGTCTGAAAACATTCAGTACTTC. Its translation is CASSLASENIQYF.

This clone turned up a few times. V and J are TRBV19 and TRBJ1-3, with TRBD1 matching 8 bases. CDR1 and CDR2 (germline): LNHDA, SQIVND (reference sequence). CDR3 size: 16 residues. The V segment lost 5 bases and the J segment 1 base; nucleotides outside the gene matches: 7. This CDR3 is CASSLNRGASGNTIYF. Here the CDR3 DNA reads TGTGCCAGTAGTTTAAACAGGGGGGCATCTGGAAACACCATATATTTT. The whole variable domain, remainder taken from reference TRBV19 and TRBJ1-3, is DGGITQSPKYLFRKEGQNVTLSCEQNLNHDAMYWYRQDPGQGLRLIYYSQIVNDFQKGDIAEGYSVSREKKESFPLTVTSAQKNPTAFYLCASSLNRGASGNTIYFGEGSWLTVV.

The chain recombines TRBV5-1 with TRBJ2-2; 10 bases are shared with TRBD1. The CDR3 has 16 residues. V lost 2 bases and J lost 4; bases outside the gene matches: 5. Germline-derived CDR1 and CDR2 are SGHRS and YFSETQ. CDR3 in amino acids: CASSLGTGAFTGELFF. CDR3 bases: TGCGCCAGCAGCTTAGGGACAGGGGCATTCACCGGGGAGCTGTTTTTT.

The V gene is TRBV5-1, the J gene TRBJ2-1; 12 bases are shared with TRBD2. From germline, CDR1 is SGHRS and CDR2 YFSETQ. Trimming cost V 4 bases and J 7 bases; bases outside gene matches: 12. There are 17 residues in the CDR3. This CDR3 reads CASSTGLAGNIGNEQFF. For the CDR3, the DNA is TGCGCCAGCAGCACAGGACTAGCGGGAAATATTGGGAATGAGCAGTTCTTC. Full variable domain (remainder filled in from reference TRBV5-1 and TRBJ2-1): KAGVTQTPRYLIKTRGQQVTLSCSPISGHRSVSWYQQTPGQGLQFLFEYFSETQRNKGNFPGRFSGRQFSNSRSEMNVSTLELGDSALYLCASSTGLAGNIGNEQFFGPGTRLTVL.

This clone was detected only once. V is TRBV7-2 and J is TRBJ2-1; TRBD1 is a possible D gene (9 bases). Germline CDR1 SGHTA, CDR2 FQGNSA. V was trimmed by 5 bases and J by 2 bases, leaving 16 bases between them. The CDR3 sequence is 16 residues long. CDR3 DNA: TGTGCCAGCAGCCCCGGGGGGGACAGGGCCTACAATGAGCAGTTCTTC. This sequence encodes CASSPGGDRAYNEQFF.